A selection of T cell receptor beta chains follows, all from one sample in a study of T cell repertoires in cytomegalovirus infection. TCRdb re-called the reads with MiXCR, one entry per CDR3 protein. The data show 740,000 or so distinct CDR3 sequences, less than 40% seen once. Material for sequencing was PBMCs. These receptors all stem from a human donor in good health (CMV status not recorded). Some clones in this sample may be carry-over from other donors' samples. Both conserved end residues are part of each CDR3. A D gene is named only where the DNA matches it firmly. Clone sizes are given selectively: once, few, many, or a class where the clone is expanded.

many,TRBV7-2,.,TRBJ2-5,CASSFPLSSQTQYF,TGTGCCAGCAGCTTTCCCCTGAGTAGCCAGACCCAGTACTTC
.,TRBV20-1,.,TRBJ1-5,CSAQGQPTQPQHF,TGCAGTGCTCAAGGACAGCCAACTCAGCCCCAGCATTTT
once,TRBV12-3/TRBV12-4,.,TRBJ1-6,CASSFRGKDSPLHF,TGTGCCAGCAGTTTCCGGGGTAAGGATTCACCCCTCCACTTT
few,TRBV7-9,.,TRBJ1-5,CASSLWAGGGNQPQHF,TGTGCCAGCAGCTTATGGGCAGGTGGGGGCAATCAGCCCCAGCATTTT
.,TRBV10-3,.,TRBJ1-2,CAISGTGGYGYTF,TGTGCCATCAGTGGCACTGGTGGCTATGGCTACACCTTC
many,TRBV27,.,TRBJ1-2,CASSSGSGYTF,TGTGCCAGCAGTTCTGGGTCCGGCTACACCTTC
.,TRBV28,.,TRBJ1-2,CASSLRDQSYGYTF,TGTGCCAGCAGTCTCCGGGACCAAAGCTATGGCTACACCTTC
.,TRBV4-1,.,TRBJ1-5,CASSQGGDGNQPQHF,TGCGCCAGCAGCCAAGGGGGCGACGGGAATCAGCCCCAGCATTTT
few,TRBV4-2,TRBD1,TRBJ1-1,CASSQEGIGTVNTEAFF,TGTGCCAGCAGCCAAGAGGGAATCGGGACAGTGAACACTGAAGCTTTCTTT
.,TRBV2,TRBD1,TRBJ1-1,CASSDADRVNTEAFF,TGTGCCAGCAGTGATGCAGACAGGGTGAACACTGAAGCTTTCTTT
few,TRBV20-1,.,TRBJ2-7,CSARDLGLMASYEQYF,TGCAGTGCTAGAGATCTAGGGCTTATGGCCTCCTACGAGCAGTACTTC
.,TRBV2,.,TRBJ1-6,CASSENQLNNSPLHF,TGTGCCAGCAGTGAAAACCAGCTGAATAATTCACCCCTCCACTTT
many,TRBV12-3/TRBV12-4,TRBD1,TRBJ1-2,CASNHGTGINYGYTF,TGTGCCAGCAACCACGGGACAGGGATTAACTATGGCTACACCTTC
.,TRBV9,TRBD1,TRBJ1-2,CASSYRTGAGESGYTF,TGTGCCAGCAGCTACCGAACAGGGGCTGGAGAATCTGGCTACACCTTC
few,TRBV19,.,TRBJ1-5,CASSSRGVQGSQPQHF,TGTGCCAGTAGTAGTAGAGGGGTCCAGGGATCTCAGCCCCAGCATTTT
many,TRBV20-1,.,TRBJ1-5,CSARDLMGPNQPQHF,TGCAGTGCTAGAGATCTGATGGGGCCTAATCAGCCCCAGCATTTT
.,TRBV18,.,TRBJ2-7,CASSPRATNSYEQYF,TGTGCCAGCTCACCTCGTGCGACGAACTCCTACGAGCAGTACTTC
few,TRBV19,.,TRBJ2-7,CASLPGPGAYEQYF,TGTGCCAGCTTACCGGGACCGGGAGCCTACGAGCAGTACTTC
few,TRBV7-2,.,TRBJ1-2,CASSSLHKPYGYTF,TGTGCCAGCAGCTCGCTACACAAGCCCTATGGCTACACCTTC
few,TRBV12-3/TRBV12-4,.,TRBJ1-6,CASSLGGELNSPLHF,TGTGCCAGCAGTTTAGGGGGGGAATTGAATTCACCCCTCCACTTT
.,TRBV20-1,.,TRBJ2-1,CSARVGPYYNEQFF,TGCAGTGCTAGAGTAGGCCCCTACTACAATGAGCAGTTCTTC
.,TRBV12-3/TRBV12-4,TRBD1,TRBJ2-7,CASSDGTGYEQYF,TGTGCCAGCAGTGATGGGACAGGTTATGAGCAGTACTTC
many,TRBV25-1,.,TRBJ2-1,CASSGQSSYNEQFF,TGTGCCAGCAGTGGGCAGAGCTCCTACAATGAGCAGTTCTTC
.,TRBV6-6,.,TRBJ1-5,CASSYSRGNQPQHF,TGTGCCAGCAGTTACTCGAGGGGGAATCAGCCCCAGCATTTT
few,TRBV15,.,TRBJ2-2,CATRIGVSGELFF,TGTGCCACCAGGATTGGAGTGAGCGGGGAGCTGTTTTTT
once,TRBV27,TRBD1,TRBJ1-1,CASSLTGAAMNTEAFF,TGTGCCAGCAGTTTAACAGGGGCGGCAATGAACACTGAAGCTTTCTTT
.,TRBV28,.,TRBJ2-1,CASSLEDRLLYNEQFF,TGTGCCAGCAGTTTAGAGGACAGACTTTTATACAATGAGCAGTTCTTC
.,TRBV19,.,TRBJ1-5,CASSIRQPQHF,TGTGCCAGTAGTATCCGTCAGCCCCAGCATTTT
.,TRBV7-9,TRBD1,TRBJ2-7,CASSSRGTGRAYEQYF,TGTGCCAGCAGCTCCCGGGGGACAGGGAGAGCCTACGAGCAGTACTTC
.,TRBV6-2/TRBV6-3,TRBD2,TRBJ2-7,CASRGRVLAYEQYF,TGTGCCAGCAGGGGGAGGGTTCTCGCCTACGAGCAGTACTTC
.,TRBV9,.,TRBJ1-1,CASSARPRASGGTEAFF,TGTGCCAGCAGCGCGCGACCCCGCGCTTCCGGGGGCACTGAAGCTTTCTTT
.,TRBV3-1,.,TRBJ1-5,CASSQGPLGYQPQHF,TGTGCCAGCAGCCAGGGGCCCCTGGGCTATCAGCCCCAGCATTTT
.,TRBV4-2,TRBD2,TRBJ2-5,CASSPPGLEETQYF,TGTGCCAGCAGCCCGCCCGGACTAGAAGAGACCCAGTACTTC
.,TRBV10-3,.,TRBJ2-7,CAIRNAGSEDEQYF,TGTGCCATCAGGAATGCAGGCTCTGAAGACGAGCAGTACTTC
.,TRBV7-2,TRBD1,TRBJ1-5,CASIPQGGSNQPQPF,TGTGCCAGCATCCCTCAGGGGGGGAGCAATCAGCCCCAGCCTTTT
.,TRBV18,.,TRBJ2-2,CASSHDSKAGELFF,TGTGCCAGCTCCCACGACTCGAAGGCCGGGGAGCTGTTTTTT
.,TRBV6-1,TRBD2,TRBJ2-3,CASSPLVVAGVQTDTQYF,TGTGCCAGCAGTCCCCTCGTGGTAGCGGGGGTTCAGACAGATACGCAGTATTTT
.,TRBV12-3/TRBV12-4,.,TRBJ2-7,CASSLPHSYEQYF,TGTGCCAGCAGCCTACCCCACAGCTACGAGCAGTACTTC
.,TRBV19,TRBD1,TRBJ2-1,CASSMTGGSYNEQFF,TGTGCCAGTAGTATGACAGGGGGGAGCTACAATGAGCAGTTCTTC
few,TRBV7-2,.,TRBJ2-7,CASRLADYEQYF,TGTGCCAGCCGGTTGGCAGACTACGAGCAGTACTTC
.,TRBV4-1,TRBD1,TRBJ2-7,CASSQGAPDRGSYEQYF,TGCGCCAGCAGCCAAGGGGCGCCGGACAGGGGGTCCTACGAGCAGTACTTC
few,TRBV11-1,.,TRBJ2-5,CASSHGGAGLQETQYF,TGTGCCAGCAGCCATGGGGGGGCGGGACTACAAGAGACCCAGTACTTC
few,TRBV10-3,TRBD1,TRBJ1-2,CAISAGTGPGYTF,TGTGCCATCAGTGCCGGGACAGGCCCTGGCTACACCTTC
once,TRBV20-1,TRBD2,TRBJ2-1,CSARTGLAGGNEQFF,TGCAGTGCTAGAACGGGACTAGCGGGAGGTAATGAGCAGTTCTTC
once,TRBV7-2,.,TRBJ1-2,CASSLDGGGYFYTF,TGTGCCAGCAGCTTGGACGGCGGGGGCTATTTCTACACCTTC
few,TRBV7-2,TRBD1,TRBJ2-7,CASSFPGTGVYEQYF,TGTGCCAGCAGCTTCCCCGGGACAGGGGTCTACGAGCAGTACTTC
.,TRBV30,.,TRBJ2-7,CAWTHSYEQYF,TGTGCCTGGACCCATTCCTACGAGCAGTACTTC
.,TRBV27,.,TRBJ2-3,CASSPELRVRTDTQYF,TGTGCCAGCAGTCCGGAGTTACGAGTCAGGACAGATACGCAGTATTTT